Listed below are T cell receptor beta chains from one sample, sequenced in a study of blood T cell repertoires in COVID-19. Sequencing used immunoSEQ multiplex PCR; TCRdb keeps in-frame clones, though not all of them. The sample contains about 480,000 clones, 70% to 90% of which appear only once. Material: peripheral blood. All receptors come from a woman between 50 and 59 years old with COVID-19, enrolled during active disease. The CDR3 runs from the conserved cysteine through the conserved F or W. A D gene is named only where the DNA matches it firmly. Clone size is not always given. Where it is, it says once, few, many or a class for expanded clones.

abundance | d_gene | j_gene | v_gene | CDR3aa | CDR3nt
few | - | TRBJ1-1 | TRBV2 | CASTQGQNTEAFF | TGTGCCAGCACCCAGGGCCAGAACACTGAAGCTTTCTTT
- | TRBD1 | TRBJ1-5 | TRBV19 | CASSSVGQGNGPQHF | TGTGCCAGTAGTTCGGTGGGACAGGGCAATGGGCCCCAGCATTTT
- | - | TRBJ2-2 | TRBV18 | CASSPLPGAGELFF | TGTGCCAGCTCACCCCTACCGGGGGCCGGGGAGCTGTTTTTT
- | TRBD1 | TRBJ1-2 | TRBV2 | CASSTGQVYGYTF | TGTGCCAGCAGTACGGGACAGGTCTATGGCTACACCTTC
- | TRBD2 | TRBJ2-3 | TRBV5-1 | CASSFPTSGGTDTQYF | TGCGCCAGCAGCTTCCCGACTAGCGGGGGGACAGATACGCAGTATTTT
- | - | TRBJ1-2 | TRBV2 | CASPRGGGNYGYTF | TGTGCCAGCCCCCGCGGGGGGGGAAACTATGGCTACACCTTC
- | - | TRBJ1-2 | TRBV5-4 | CAGVDRDLNYGYTF | TGTGCCGGAGTCGACAGAGACCTCAACTATGGCTACACCTTC
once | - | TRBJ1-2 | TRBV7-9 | CASSSPRTVRRGYTF | TGTGCCAGCAGCTCGCCCCGGACAGTTCGTCGGGGCTACACCTTC
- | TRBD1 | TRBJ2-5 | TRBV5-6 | CASRPDRGVIQETQYF | TGTGCCAGCAGGCCCGACAGGGGAGTAATTCAAGAGACCCAGTACTTC
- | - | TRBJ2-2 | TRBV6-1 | CASGGGGGSGNGELFF | TGTGCCAGCGGTGGAGGGGGCGGTTCGGGAAACGGGGAGCTGTTTTTT
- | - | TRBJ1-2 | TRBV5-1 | CASSPGGERGYTF | TGCGCCAGCAGCCCCGGGGGGGAAAGAGGCTACACCTTC
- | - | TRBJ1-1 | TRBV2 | CAAITSEAFF | TGTGCCGCCATCACATCTGAAGCTTTCTTT
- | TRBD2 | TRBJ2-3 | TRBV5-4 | CASSLGSSGGAWADTQYF | TGTGCCAGCAGCTTGGGTAGTAGCGGGGGGGCCTGGGCAGATACGCAGTATTTT
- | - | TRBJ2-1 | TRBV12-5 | CASGLAGLGGQFF | TGTGCTAGTGGTTTGGCGGGACTTGGAGGGCAGTTCTTC
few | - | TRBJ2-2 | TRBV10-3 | CAITQERTLNTGELFF | TGTGCCATCACCCAGGAACGGACTCTGAACACCGGGGAGCTGTTTTTT
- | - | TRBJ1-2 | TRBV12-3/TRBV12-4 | CASSYRLYGYTF | TGTGCCAGCAGCTACAGGCTCTATGGCTACACCTTC
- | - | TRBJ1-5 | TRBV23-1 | CASRGRAVNQPQHF | TGCGCCAGCAGGGGGAGGGCGGTTAATCAGCCCCAGCATTTT